The rows below give T cell receptor beta chains drawn from one sample of a study of T-cell reconstitution after alpha-beta-depleted transplantation in children. One entry per CDR3 protein, called by TCRdb with MiXCR from the PCR reads. The table includes 70,000 or so distinct CDR3 sequences, 11% detected once. Sequences were derived from PBMCs, sampled before TCRalphabeta/CD19-depleted stem cell transplant. Source of these receptors: a boy aged 5 to 17 with acute myeloid leukemia, due to receive a stem cell transplant. Each CDR3 is given with its conserved first and last residue. The order of the fields is V gene, J gene, clone size, D gene, CDR3 DNA, CDR3 protein. D genes are given only for firm matches. Clone size is given for some rows only: seen once, a few or many times, or a class if the clone is expanded.

TRBV7-2	TRBJ2-7	many	TRBD1	TGTGCCAGCAGCTTATTTCTGCAGGGGGCGTACGAGCAGTACTTC	CASSLFLQGAYEQYF
TRBV7-9	TRBJ2-7	many	.	TGTGCCAGCAGCGTCCCACCGGGACTTAGTACCTACGAGCAGTACTTC	CASSVPPGLSTYEQYF
TRBV5-6	TRBJ1-5	many	.	TGTGCCAGCAGCTCAGGCTTCGGCCAGCCCCAGCATTTT	CASSSGFGQPQHF
TRBV6-2/TRBV6-3	TRBJ2-3	.	TRBD2	TGTGCCAGCAGTTACTTTCGAGCGGGGGCTTTATTGGCCACAGATACGCAGTATTTT	CASSYFRAGALLATDTQYF
TRBV7-9	TRBJ2-7	few	TRBD1	TGTGCCAGCAGCTCGACGGGACAGTCCTACGAGCAGTACTTC	CASSSTGQSYEQYF
TRBV6-5	TRBJ2-2	many	.	TGTGCCAGCAGTTACTCATTGGGAACCGGGGAGCTGTTTTTT	CASSYSLGTGELFF
TRBV5-6	TRBJ2-5	many	TRBD2	TGTGCCAGCAGCCTAGTAGCGGGAGAGGGAGAGACCCAGTACTTC	CASSLVAGEGETQYF
TRBV11-2	TRBJ1-1	many	.	TGTGCCAGCAGCTACGTAATGAACACTGAAGCTTTCTTT	CASSYVMNTEAFF
TRBV6-5	TRBJ2-3	many	.	TGTGCCAGCACCCCAGAGGCAGGGAGAACAGATACGCAGTATTTT	CASTPEAGRTDTQYF
TRBV12-3/TRBV12-4	TRBJ2-5	many	.	TGTGCCAGCAGCCAAGGACGGGCGTCGGCCCAGTACTTC	CASSQGRASAQYF
TRBV5-6	TRBJ2-3	medium-sized	TRBD1	TGTGCCAGCAGCTCAGCAGGGGGCGCAGATACGCAGTATTTT	CASSSAGGADTQYF
TRBV15	TRBJ2-2	many	.	TGTGCCACCAGCAGACCCAGTTGGGGCGGGGAGCTGTTTTTT	CATSRPSWGGELFF
TRBV4-1	TRBJ2-2	many	.	TGCGCCAGCAGCCAAGTAGACCTGATAACCTACACCGGGGAGCTGTTTTTT	CASSQVDLITYTGELFF
TRBV7-8	TRBJ2-4	many	.	TGTGCCAGCAGCTTAGCTAGGACAGCAACGTTATCCAAAACCATTCAGTACTTC	CASSLARTATLSKTIQYF
TRBV24-1	TRBJ1-4	many	TRBD1	TGTGCCACCAGGGGCCCGGGACAGGGGGGCGAAAAACTGTTTTTT	CATRGPGQGGEKLFF
TRBV28	TRBJ2-5	few	TRBD2	TGTGCCAGCAGTAGGGCGGGGGGGTGGTGGACCCAGTACTTC	CASSRAGGWWTQYF
TRBV3-2	TRBJ2-7	many	.	TGTGCCAGCAGCCAAGCCGTATGGAGGTTCGAGCAGTACTTC	CASSQAVWRFEQYF
TRBV9	TRBJ2-3	medium-sized	TRBD1	TGTGCCAGCAGCACATCCGGGACAGCCACAGATACGCAGTATTTT	CASSTSGTATDTQYF
TRBV5-6	TRBJ2-5	many	TRBD1	TGTGCCAGCAGCGAGACAGGGGGGGACTTTACCAAAGAGACCCAGTACTTC	CASSETGGDFTKETQYF
TRBV4-1	TRBJ2-3	many	.	TGCGCCAGCAGTCTATCTAGCGCTTATAGCACAGATACGCAGTATTTT	CASSLSSAYSTDTQYF
TRBV27	TRBJ1-1	many	.	TGTGCCAGCAGTTTTCAACAGGTGAACACTGAAGCTTTCTTT	CASSFQQVNTEAFF
TRBV7-2	TRBJ1-3	many	.	TGTGCCAGCAGCTTAAGTACTCGAAACACCATATATTTT	CASSLSTRNTIYF
TRBV4-1	TRBJ2-3	many	.	TGCGCCAGCAACGGCCTTGGGGTCCGCACAGATACGCAGTATTTT	CASNGLGVRTDTQYF
TRBV27	TRBJ2-5	many	TRBD1	TGTGCCAGCAGTTCAGACAGGGAAGAGACCCAGTACTTC	CASSSDREETQYF
TRBV7-2	TRBJ2-2	many	.	TGTGCCAGCAGCATGGGGTACACCGGGGAGCTGTTTTTT	CASSMGYTGELFF
TRBV12-3/TRBV12-4	TRBJ2-1	many	.	TGTGCCAGCAGCGCACGCAATGAGCAGTTCTTC	CASSARNEQFF
TRBV6-2/TRBV6-3	TRBJ2-7	many	.	TGTGCCAGCAGTAGAATTTCCTACGAGCAGTACTTC	CASSRISYEQYF
TRBV6-6	TRBJ2-1	few	.	TGTGCCAGCAGTTACGGTCTCTACAATGAGCAGTTCTTC	CASSYGLYNEQFF
TRBV5-1	TRBJ2-3	many	TRBD1	TGCGCCAGCAGCTCAGGGCGTGGGACAGGGGTGTACCCCACAGATACGCAGTATTTT	CASSSGRGTGVYPTDTQYF
TRBV15	TRBJ2-4	few	.	TGTGCCACCAGCAGAGATCTCAGCGACGGTAACATTCAGTACTTC	CATSRDLSDGNIQYF
TRBV7-2	TRBJ2-1	many	.	TGTGCCAGCAGCTTAGGGCCAGGGAACAATGAGCAGTTCTTC	CASSLGPGNNEQFF
TRBV20-1	TRBJ2-1	many	TRBD2	TGCAGTGCTAGAACCCGGGAGGGCCACTATGAGCAGTTCTTC	CSARTREGHYEQFF
TRBV7-8	TRBJ2-3	many	TRBD2	TGTGCCAGCAGCTTTCCCGGGACTACGGCAGATACGCAGTATTTT	CASSFPGTTADTQYF
TRBV7-2	TRBJ2-1	many	TRBD2	TGTGCCAGCAGCCCCCCGGGGGGCAATGAGCAGTTCTTC	CASSPPGGNEQFF
TRBV6-2/TRBV6-3	TRBJ2-1	few	TRBD2	TGTGCCAGCAGCGCCCGGGGACTAGCGGATAACAATGAGCAGTTCTTC	CASSARGLADNNEQFF
TRBV10-3	TRBJ2-3	many	TRBD2	TGTGCCATCAGTGCTAGCGGGAGTAAAGATACGCAGTATTTT	CAISASGSKDTQYF
TRBV27	TRBJ2-7	many	TRBD2	TGTGCCAGCACCCCATCAGCGGGAGCCCCCTACGAGCAGTACTTC	CASTPSAGAPYEQYF
TRBV28	TRBJ2-7	many	TRBD2	TGTGCCAGCTGGAGGACTAGCGGGACCTACGAGCAGTACTTC	CASWRTSGTYEQYF
TRBV28	TRBJ2-7	many	.	TGTGCCAGCAGTTCAACACGGCCGGGCTACGAGCAGTACTTC	CASSSTRPGYEQYF
TRBV29-1	TRBJ1-2	many	.	TGCAGCGTCCACCCCGGGACTACTGGCTACACCTTC	CSVHPGTTGYTF
TRBV7-6	TRBJ2-5	many	TRBD2	TGTGCCAGCAGCTTAGCGTGGACTAGCGGGGAGACCCAGTACTTC	CASSLAWTSGETQYF
TRBV7-9	TRBJ2-6	.	.	TGTGCCTCGGGCCGGGCTGGGGCCAACGTCCTGACTTTC	CASGRAGANVLTF
TRBV11-3	TRBJ1-1	.	.	TGTGCCAGCAGCTTTAGGTGGAATACTGAAGCTTTCTTT	CASSFRWNTEAFF
TRBV7-2	TRBJ2-5	many	.	TGTGCCAGCAGTGTAGGGGTTACGGGTTCCCAGTACTTC	CASSVGVTGSQYF
TRBV20-1	TRBJ1-1	many	.	TGCAGTGCCGAATTCAGGGGTTGGTACACTGAAGCTTTCTTT	CSAEFRGWYTEAFF
TRBV7-9	TRBJ1-3	many	.	TGTGCCTACCCACGGAGTTCCGGAAACACCATATATTTT	CAYPRSSGNTIYF
TRBV29-1	TRBJ1-3	many	TRBD1	TGCAGCGTTTCTCGGACAGGACCCTCTGGAAACACCATATATTTT	CSVSRTGPSGNTIYF
TRBV27	TRBJ1-1	many	.	TGTGCCAGCAGTTTAGGTGGCAGGGCTGAAGCTTTCTTT	CASSLGGRAEAFF
TRBV7-9	TRBJ2-3	many	.	TGTGCCAGCAGCGACCGGGACTGGAGCACAGATACGCAGTATTTT	CASSDRDWSTDTQYF
TRBV13	TRBJ1-1	.	TRBD1	TGTGTCTCCTGCGGGGGACAGGGGGGTGAAGCTTTCTTT	CVSCGGQGGEAFF
TRBV29-1	TRBJ2-7	many	TRBD2	TGCAGCGTTGCGGGACTAGCGGGAGGAGAACTCTACGAGCAGTACTTC	CSVAGLAGGELYEQYF
TRBV6-1	TRBJ1-1	.	TRBD1	TGTGCCAGCAGTCCGACCAGGGGGTGGAACACTGAAGCTTTCTTT	CASSPTRGWNTEAFF
TRBV5-1	TRBJ2-7	many	.	TGCGCCAGCAGCTTGGCCCGCGAGCAGTACTTC	CASSLAREQYF
TRBV5-1	TRBJ2-5	many	.	TGCGCCAGCCGTAACCTTAGGGACTCGAGCGAGACCCAGTACTTC	CASRNLRDSSETQYF
TRBV7-2	TRBJ2-7	many	TRBD1	TGTGCCAGCAGCTTAGTTGGGACAGGGGGCGCCGCCTACGAGCAGTACTTC	CASSLVGTGGAAYEQYF